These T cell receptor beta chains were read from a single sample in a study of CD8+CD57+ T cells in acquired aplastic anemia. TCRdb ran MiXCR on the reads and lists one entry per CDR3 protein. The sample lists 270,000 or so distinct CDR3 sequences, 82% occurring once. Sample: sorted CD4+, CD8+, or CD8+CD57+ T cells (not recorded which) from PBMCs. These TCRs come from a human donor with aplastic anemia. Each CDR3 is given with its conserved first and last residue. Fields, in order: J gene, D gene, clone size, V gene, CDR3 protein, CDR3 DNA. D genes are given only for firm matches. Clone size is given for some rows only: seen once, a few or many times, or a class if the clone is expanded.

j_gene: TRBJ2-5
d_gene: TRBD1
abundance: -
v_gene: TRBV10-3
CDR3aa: CASGQDGVTQYF
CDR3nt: TGTGCCTCAGGACAGGACGGCGTGACCCAGTACTTC

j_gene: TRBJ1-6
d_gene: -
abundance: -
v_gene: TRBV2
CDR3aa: CASTNAGSNSPLHF
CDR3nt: TGTGCCAGCACCAACGCAGGGAGTAATTCACCCCTCCACTTT

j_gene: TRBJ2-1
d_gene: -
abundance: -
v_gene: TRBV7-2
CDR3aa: CASSYQRRGGKHEQFF
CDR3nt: TGTGCCAGCAGCTACCAAAGAAGGGGGGGTAAGCATGAGCAGTTCTTC

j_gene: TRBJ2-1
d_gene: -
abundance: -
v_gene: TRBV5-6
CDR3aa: CASSLSARAYNEQFF
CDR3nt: TGTGCCAGCAGCTTGTCGGCCAGAGCCTACAATGAGCAGTTCTTC

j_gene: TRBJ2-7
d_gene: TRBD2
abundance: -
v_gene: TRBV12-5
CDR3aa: CASGFSGGIDYEQYF
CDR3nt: TGTGCCAGTGGTTTCAGCGGGGGCATAGACTACGAGCAGTACTTC

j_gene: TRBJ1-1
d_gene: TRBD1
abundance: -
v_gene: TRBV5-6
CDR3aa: CASSVEGAGVNTEAFF
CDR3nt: TGTGCCAGCAGCGTGGAGGGGGCAGGGGTGAACACTGAAGCTTTCTTT

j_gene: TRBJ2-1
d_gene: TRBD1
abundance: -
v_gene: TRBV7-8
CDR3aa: CASSQGGGAGQHEQFF
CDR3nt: TGTGCCAGCAGCCAAGGGGGCGGAGCCGGTCAGCATGAGCAGTTCTTC

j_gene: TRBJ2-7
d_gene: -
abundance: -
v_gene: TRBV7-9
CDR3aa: CASSLVPIQGTEQYF
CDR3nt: TGTGCCAGCAGCTTAGTTCCCATACAAGGGACCGAGCAGTACTTC

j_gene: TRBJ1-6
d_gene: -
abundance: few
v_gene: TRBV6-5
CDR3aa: CASSLGSTGSPLHF
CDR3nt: TGTGCCAGCAGTTTAGGATCAACGGGTTCACCCCTCCACTTT

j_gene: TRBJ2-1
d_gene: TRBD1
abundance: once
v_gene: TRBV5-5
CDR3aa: CASSEDRPYYNEQFF
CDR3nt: TGCGCCAGCAGCGAGGACAGGCCCTACTACAATGAGCAGTTCTTC

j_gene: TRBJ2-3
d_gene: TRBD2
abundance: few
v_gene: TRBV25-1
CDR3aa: CASTSGTSDTQYF
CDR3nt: TGTGCCAGCACTAGCGGGACTTCGGATACGCAGTATTTT

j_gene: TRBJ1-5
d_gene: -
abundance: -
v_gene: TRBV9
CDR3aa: CASGVAGDNPYFF
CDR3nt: TGTGCCAGCGGAGTGGCTGGGGATAATCCGTACTTCTTT

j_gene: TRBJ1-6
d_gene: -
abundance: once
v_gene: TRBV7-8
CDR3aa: CASSLAAGHYTLHF
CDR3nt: TGTGCCAGCAGCTTAGCTGCAGGTCACTATACCCTCCATTTT

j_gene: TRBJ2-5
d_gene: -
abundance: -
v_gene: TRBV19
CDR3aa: CASSMSETQYF
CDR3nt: TGTGCCAGTAGTATGAGTGAGACCCAGTACTTC

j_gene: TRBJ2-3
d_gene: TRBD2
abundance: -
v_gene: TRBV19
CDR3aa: CASSMASGGGDAQYF
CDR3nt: TGTGCCAGCAGTATGGCTAGCGGAGGCGGAGATGCGCAGTATTTT

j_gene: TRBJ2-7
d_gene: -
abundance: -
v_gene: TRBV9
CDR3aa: CASSGGDRQGYEQYF
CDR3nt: TGTGCCAGCAGCGGGGGGGACCGACAGGGCTACGAGCAGTACTTC

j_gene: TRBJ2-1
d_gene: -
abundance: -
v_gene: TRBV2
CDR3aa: CASSESKGRGSEQFF
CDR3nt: TGTGCCAGTAGTGAATCAAAAGGCAGGGGATCGGAGCAGTTCTTC

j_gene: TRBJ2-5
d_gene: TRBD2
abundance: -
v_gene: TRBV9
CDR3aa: CASGIAGGPLNEHF
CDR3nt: TGTGCCAGCGGCATAGCGGGGGGACCCCTAAATGAGCACTTC

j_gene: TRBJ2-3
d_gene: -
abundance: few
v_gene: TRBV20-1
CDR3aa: CSASKALSNPDTQYF
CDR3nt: TGCAGTGCTAGTAAGGCCCTTAGCAATCCAGATACGCAGTATTTT

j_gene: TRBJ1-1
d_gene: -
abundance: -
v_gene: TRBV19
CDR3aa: CASSMVSGANTEDFF
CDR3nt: TGTGCCAGTAGTATGGTTAGCGGGGCGAACACTGAAGATTTCTTT

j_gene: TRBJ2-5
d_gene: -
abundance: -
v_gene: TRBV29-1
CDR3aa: CSVGNRVEETQYF
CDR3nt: TGCAGCGTTGGAAACAGGGTGGAGGAGACCCAGTACTTC

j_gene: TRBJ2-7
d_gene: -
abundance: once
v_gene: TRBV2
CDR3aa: CASTRETIVYEQYF
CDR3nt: TGTGCCAGCACACGGGAGACCATTGTCTACGAGCAGTACTTC

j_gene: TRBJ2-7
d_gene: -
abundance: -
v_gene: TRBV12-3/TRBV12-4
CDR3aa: CASSTSGIHEQYF
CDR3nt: TGTGCCAGCAGTACATCAGGGATCCACGAGCAGTACTTC

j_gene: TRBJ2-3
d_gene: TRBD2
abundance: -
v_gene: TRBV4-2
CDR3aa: CASSQVSSGGPDTQYF
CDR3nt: TGTGCCAGCAGCCAAGTGAGTTCGGGAGGTCCCGATACGCAGTATTTT

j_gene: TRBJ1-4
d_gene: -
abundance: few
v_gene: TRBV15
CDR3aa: CATSRGGSGNEKLFF
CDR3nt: TGTGCCACCAGCAGAGGGGGCAGTGGTAATGAAAAACTGTTTTTT

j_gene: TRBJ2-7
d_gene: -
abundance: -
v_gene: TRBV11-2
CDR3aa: CASSPKTVSYEQYF
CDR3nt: TGTGCCAGCAGCCCCAAGACAGTATCCTACGAGCAGTACTTC

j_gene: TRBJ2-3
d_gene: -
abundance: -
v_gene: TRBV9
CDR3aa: CASSPRAGTDTQYF
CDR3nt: TGTGCCAGCAGCCCACGGGCCGGGACAGATACGCAGTATTTT

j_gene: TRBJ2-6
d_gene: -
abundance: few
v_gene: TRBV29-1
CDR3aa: CSVARAGGANVLTF
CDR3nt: TGCAGCGTTGCGCGGGCTGGTGGGGCCAACGTCCTGACTTTC

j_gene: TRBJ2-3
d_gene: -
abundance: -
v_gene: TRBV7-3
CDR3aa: CASSFSGGGIGAAYF
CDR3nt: TGTGCCAGCAGCTTTAGCGGTGGCGGGATAGGTGCGGCGTATTTT

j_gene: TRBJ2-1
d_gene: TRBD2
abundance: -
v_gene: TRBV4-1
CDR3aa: CASSRLAGDNNEQFF
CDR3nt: TGTGCCAGCAGCCGTCTAGCGGGGGACAACAATGAGCAGTTCTTC

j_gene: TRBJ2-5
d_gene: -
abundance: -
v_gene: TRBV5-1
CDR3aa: CASSLVREHWTQYF
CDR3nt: TGCGCCAGCAGCTTGGTCCGAGAACACTGGACCCAGTACTTC

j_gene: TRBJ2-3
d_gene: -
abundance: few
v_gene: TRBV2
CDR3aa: CASKASTDTQYF
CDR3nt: TGTGCCAGCAAAGCTAGCACAGATACGCAGTATTTT